This T cell receptor (beta chain) came from a study of T cells in Graves' hyperthyroidism and ophthalmopathy. Study conclusions and caveats: Clonotypes that were expanded in thyroid above 0.001 mostly appeared in blood too.

Germline V gene sequence: CDR1 SGHRS, CDR2 YFSETQ. With 4 bases removed from V and 1 base from J, the gap between germline ends came to 8 bases. The CDR3 totals 13 residues. Duration under 3 months, a NOSPECS grade of at least 4, and a Clinical Activity Score of at least 3 characterized the ophthalmopathy patients. Amplification targeted TCR beta CDR3 regions from RNA transcripts. HTBI primers were employed in a first-round RT-PCR of the TCR CDR3. TCRdb used MiXCR to reprocess the multiplex PCR reads, holding one entry per CDR3 protein. The sample shows around 490,000 distinct CDR3 sequences, roughly 21% of them seen only once. Points on this clonotype: What it recognizes is unknown.

This TCR was recovered from a man aged 40-55 years with Graves' ophthalmopathy. The sequenced sample was blood. The chain has TRBV5-1 and TRBJ1-1; D is unclear. CDR3 region: CASSRSANTEAFF. In nucleotides, the CDR3 is TGCGCCAGCAGCAGGTCAGCGAACACTGAAGCTTTCTTT.